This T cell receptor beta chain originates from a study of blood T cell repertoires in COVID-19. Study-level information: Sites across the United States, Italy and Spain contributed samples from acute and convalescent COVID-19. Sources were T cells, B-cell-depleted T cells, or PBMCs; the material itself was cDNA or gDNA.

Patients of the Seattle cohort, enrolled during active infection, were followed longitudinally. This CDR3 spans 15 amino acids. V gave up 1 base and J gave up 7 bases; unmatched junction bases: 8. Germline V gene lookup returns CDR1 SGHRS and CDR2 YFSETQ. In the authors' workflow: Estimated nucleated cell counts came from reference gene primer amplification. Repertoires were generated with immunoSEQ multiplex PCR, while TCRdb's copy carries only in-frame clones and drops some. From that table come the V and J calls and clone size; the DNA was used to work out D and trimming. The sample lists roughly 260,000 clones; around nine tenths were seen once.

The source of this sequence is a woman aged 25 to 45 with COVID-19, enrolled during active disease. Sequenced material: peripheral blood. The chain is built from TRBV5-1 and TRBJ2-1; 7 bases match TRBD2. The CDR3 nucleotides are TGCGCCAGCAGCTTGATCACGGGAGGACGGAATGAGCAGTTCTTC. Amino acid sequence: CASSLITGGRNEQFF. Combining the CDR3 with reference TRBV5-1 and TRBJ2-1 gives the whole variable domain KAGVTQTPRYLIKTRGQQVTLSCSPISGHRSVSWYQQTPGQGLQFLFEYFSETQRNKGNFPGRFSGRQFSNSRSEMNVSTLELGDSALYLCASSLITGGRNEQFFGPGTRLTVL.